Below are 27 T cell receptor beta chains sequenced from a single sample in a study of cytomegalovirus exposure and HLA in healthy donors. The PCR employed 60 Vbeta primers together with 13 Jbeta primers. Some clones are missing from TCRdb's copy, which holds only in-frame ones; the method was immunoSEQ multiplex PCR. The sample includes roughly 200,000 clones. Sequenced material: PBMCs. The receptors were gathered from a man aged 25 to 45 in good health and CMV-seronegative.

The chain joins TRBV9 to TRBJ1-1; D is unclear. V was clipped by 0 bases and J by 11 bases, with 14 bases between them. The length of the CDR3 is 13 residues. Germline V CDR1 and CDR2: SGDLS, YYNGEE. The chain's CDR3 is CASSVDNTEVAFF. DNA for the CDR3: TGTGCCAGCAGCGTAGACAACACCGAGGTGGCTTTCTTT.

The V call is TRBV19, the J call TRBJ1-5; 8 bases map to TRBD1. The CDR3 sequence is 16 residues long. The J segment lost 0 bases and the V segment lost 5 bases, leaving 6 bases of the junction unmatched. Germline V gene sequence: CDR1 LNHDA, CDR2 SQIVND (reference sequence). Here the CDR3 reads CASSPRTGYSNQPQHF. CDR3 sequence (DNA): TGTGCCAGTAGTCCACGGACAGGGTATAGCAATCAGCCCCAGCATTTT.

The chain employs TRBV7-3 and TRBJ2-3; 13 nucleotides match TRBD2. Germline trimming cut 4 bases from V and 6 bases from J; bases unmatched to any gene: 4. Germline CDR1 is SGHTA and CDR2 is FQGTGA. The CDR3 runs to 15 residues. In nucleotides, the CDR3 is TGTGCCAGCAGCTGGACTAGCGGGAGTGCGGATACGCAGTATTTT. As protein: CASSWTSGSADTQYF.

The CDR3, as DNA: TGTGCCAGCTCCCCATCGGTAGAGCCTAACTATGGCTACACCTTC. Translating it yields CASSPSVEPNYGYTF. The V and J genes are TRBV18 and TRBJ1-2, with D uncertain. V lost 6 bases and J lost 0, with 14 bases in between. Germline loops: CDR1 KGHSH, CDR2 LQKENI. The CDR3 contains 15 residues.

The V and J genes are TRBV5-4 and TRBJ1-4, with 7 bases that match TRBD1. Germline-derived CDR1 and CDR2 are SGHNT and YYREEE (reference sequence). Losses at the gene ends were 1 base for V and 6 bases for J; bases not matched to a gene: 3. The length of the CDR3 is 14 residues. CDR3 bases: TGTGCCAGCAGCTTGCGTCAGGGGGATGAAAAACTGTTTTTT. As protein: CASSLRQGDEKLFF.

The chain joins TRBV5-4 to TRBJ2-1; maybe TRBD2 (5 bases). There are 14 residues in the CDR3. Germline V gene data show CDR1 as SGHNT and CDR2 as YYREEE (reference sequence). V was trimmed by 2 bases and J by 3 bases, leaving 9 bases between them. CDR3 amino acids: CASSFGLYYNEQFF. CDR3 coding DNA: TGTGCCAGCAGCTTCGGACTTTACTACAATGAGCAGTTCTTC.

This sequence joins TRBV18 and TRBJ2-7, with D hard to call. V was trimmed by 3 bases and J by 1 base, leaving 7 bases between them. The CDR3 loop spans 13 amino acids. CDR1 and CDR2 from the germline V gene are KGHSH and LQKENI. CDR3 amino acids: CASSPGRSYEQYF. The DNA for the CDR3 is TGTGCCAGCTCACCCGGCAGGTCCTACGAGCAGTACTTC. The full variable domain, its missing parts supplied by reference TRBV18 and TRBJ2-7, is NAGVMQNPRHLVRRRGQEARLRCSPMKGHSHVYWYRQLPEEGLKFMVYLQKENIIDESGMPKERFSAEFPKEGPSILRIQQVVRGDSAAYFCASSPGRSYEQYFGPGTRLTVT.

The chain links TRBV10-1 to TRBJ2-7, with TRBD1 matching over 9 bases. Germline trimming cut 2 bases from V and 4 bases from J; bases unmatched to any gene: 6. Per the germline V gene, CDR1 is WNHNN and CDR2 is SYGVQD (reference sequence). The CDR3 loop spans 15 amino acids. CDR3 amino acids: CASSEEGQGLYEQYF. The CDR3 nucleotides read TGCGCCAGCAGTGAGGAGGGACAGGGCCTTTACGAGCAGTACTTC.

The genes are TRBV30 and TRBJ1-2, with TRBD1 matching 8 bases. Per the germline V gene, CDR1 is GTSNPN and CDR2 is SVGIG (reference sequence). This CDR3 is built from 13 residues. The J segment lost 4 bases and the V segment lost 4 bases, leaving 5 bases of the junction unmatched. The CDR3 is CAWTPDRVYGYTF. The CDR3 DNA reads TGTGCCTGGACCCCGGACAGGGTCTATGGCTACACCTTC.

This chain uses TRBV7-2 with TRBJ2-7; 9 bases fit TRBD1. V shed 5 bases, J shed 2 bases, and the junction held 7 bases outside the gene matches. The V gene's germline CDR1 is SGHTA and CDR2 FQGNSA. The CDR3 contains 15 residues. The CDR3 protein is CASSTQGAHPYEQYF. The CDR3 DNA is TGTGCCAGCAGCACACAGGGGGCGCATCCCTACGAGCAGTACTTC.

The V and J genes are TRBV6-5 and TRBJ1-2; 8 bases are shared with TRBD1. The CDR3 runs 15 residues. The V gene's germline CDR1 is MNHEY and CDR2 SVGAGI. V was clipped by 4 bases and J by 7 bases; unmatched bases: 11. The CDR3 loop is CASSFLGGTGLGYTF. The CDR3 DNA reads as TGTGCCAGCAGTTTCCTCGGGGGGACAGGCCTTGGCTACACCTTC.

V and J are TRBV21-1 and TRBJ1-2; whether TRBD1, the table's D call, matches the DNA was not checked. TRBV21-1 is classified as a pseudogene. The CDR3 runs to 12 residues. In nucleotides, the CDR3 is TGTGACCACACTTTTCAGGGCCCCGGCTACACCTTC. The encoded protein is CDHTFQGPGYTF.

The chain has TRBV7-9 and TRBJ2-1; D is undetermined. Trimming took 2 bases from V and 10 from J, leaving 15 bases between them. Germline V lookup: CDR1 SEHNR, CDR2 FQNEAQ (reference sequence). CDR3 length: 14 amino acids. The CDR3 nucleotides read TGTGCCAGCAGCTTACATGATTCGACTCAGGAGCAGTTCTTC. It translates to CASSLHDSTQEQFF. Together with reference TRBV7-9 and TRBJ2-1, the CDR3 gives the full variable domain: DTGVSQNPRHKITKRGQNVTFRCDPISEHNRLYWYRQTLGQGPEFLTYFQNEAQLEKSRLLSDRFSAERPKGSFSTLEIQRTEQGDSAMYLCASSLHDSTQEQFFGPGTRLTVL.

The chain recombines TRBV27 with TRBJ2-6; D is possibly TRBD1 (6 bases). The CDR3 runs to 18 residues. The germline gives CDR1 MNHEY, CDR2 SMNVEV (reference sequence). V lost 4 bases, J lost 0 bases, and 16 bases lay in between. CDR3 amino acids: CASSSRDTQSSGANVLTF. The CDR3 bases are TGTGCCAGCAGTTCCCGGGACACCCAGAGCTCTGGGGCCAACGTCCTGACTTTC.

This rearrangement joins TRBV14 to TRBJ2-5; D may be TRBD2 (5 bases). Trimming stripped 2 bases from V and 0 bases from J, with 13 bases between. This CDR3 region has 16 residues. Germline CDR1 reads SGHDN; CDR2 reads FVKESK. The CDR3 is CASSQPKLGYQETQYF. The CDR3 DNA sequence: TGTGCCAGCAGCCAACCCAAACTAGGGTACCAAGAGACCCAGTACTTC. The full variable domain, in which reference TRBV14 and TRBJ2-5 provide the parts outside the CDR3, is EAGVTQFPSHSVIEKGQTVTLRCDPISGHDNLYWYRRVMGKEIKFLLHFVKESKQDESGMPNNRFLAERTGGTYSTLKVQPAELEDSGVYFCASSQPKLGYQETQYFGPGTRLLVL.

The chain uses TRBV18 and TRBJ2-7, with D hard to call. V lost 1 base and J 7 bases, leaving 8 bases between the germline ends. This CDR3 is 12 amino acids long. CDR1 is KGHSH and CDR2 is LQKENI in the germline V gene. The CDR3 nucleotides are TGTGCCAGCTCACCACGTAGTCGTGAGCAGTACTTC. Translation: CASSPRSREQYF. The full variable domain, completed using reference TRBV18 and TRBJ2-7, is NAGVMQNPRHLVRRRGQEARLRCSPMKGHSHVYWYRQLPEEGLKFMVYLQKENIIDESGMPKERFSAEFPKEGPSILRIQQVVRGDSAAYFCASSPRSREQYFGPGTRLTVT.

The rearrangement links TRBV4-1 to TRBJ1-2; the D gene is possibly TRBD1 (5 bases). There are 15 residues in the CDR3. CDR1 is MGHRA and CDR2 is YSYEKL in the germline V gene. Trimming shortened V by 0 bases and J by 6 bases, and 14 bases separated the two germline ends. CDR3 in DNA: TGCGCCAGCAGCCAAGATCGGGGGGTGAGCGATGGCTACACCTTC. Translation gives CASSQDRGVSDGYTF.

The genes are TRBV6-1 and TRBJ1-1, with D tentatively TRBD1 (6 bases). CDR3 size: 15 residues. Germline CDR1 MNHNS, CDR2 SASEGT. Trimming took off 3 bases at V and 2 bases at J, with 13 bases between the two ends. The CDR3 spells CASSDRGTSNTEAFF. The CDR3 DNA reads as TGTGCCAGCAGTGATAGGGGGACATCCAACACTGAAGCTTTCTTT.

The chain links TRBV4-1 to TRBJ2-5; tentatively, D is TRBD2 (6 bases). The V end lost 6 bases, the J end lost 6 bases, and 17 bases lay between the germline ends. Germline V gene data show CDR1 as MGHRA and CDR2 as YSYEKL. The CDR3 contains 14 residues. The CDR3 bases are TGCGCCAGCAGGGCCCCGGGGAGGTCAAAGACCCAGTACTTC. Protein sequence: CASRAPGRSKTQYF.

The rearrangement uses TRBV2 and TRBJ1-2; 8 bases are shared with TRBD1. Germline V gene lookup returns CDR1 SNHLY and CDR2 FYNNEI. This CDR3 contains 16 residues. V shed 3 bases and J 3 bases; nucleotides not matched to a gene: 9. This chain's CDR3 is CASSEETGALDYGYTF. The CDR3 bases are TGTGCCAGCAGTGAGGAGACAGGGGCTCTAGACTATGGCTACACCTTC.

V is TRBV4-1 and J is TRBJ2-3; TRBD2 might be the D (5 bases). This CDR3 region has 16 residues. The V gene lost 1 base and the J gene lost 0 bases, with 11 bases spanning the gap. Germline loops: CDR1 MGHRA, CDR2 YSYEKL. CDR3 in DNA: TGCGCCAGCAGCCAAGGGACTTTAGCTAGCACAGATACGCAGTATTTT. Translating gives CASSQGTLASTDTQYF.

The chain links TRBV6-5 to TRBJ2-1; 8 positions agree with TRBD1. The J segment lost 9 bases and the V segment lost 7 bases, leaving 11 bases of the junction unmatched. The CDR3 runs to 14 residues. Germline CDR1 and CDR2: MNHEY and SVGAGI. Written as DNA, the CDR3 is TGTGCCAGCACCCCCGGACAGGGAGGTGTTGAGCAGTTCTTC. Protein sequence: CASTPGQGGVEQFF.

The chain carries TRBV2 and TRBJ1-1; weak D call: TRBD1 (5 bases). The CDR3 totals 11 residues. Trimming removed 10 bases from V and 7 bases from J, with 13 bases in between. The germline V gene has CDR1 SNHLY and CDR2 FYNNEI. Written as DNA, the CDR3 is TGTGCCACCTCACCGGGACTTGAAGCTTTCTTT. It encodes CATSPGLEAFF.

The CDR3 sequence: CASRLTSYGYTF. In DNA form, the CDR3 reads TGTGCCAGCAGGTTGACATCCTATGGCTACACCTTC. V gene TRBV6-6 combines with J gene TRBJ1-2, with D hard to call. The germline gives CDR1 MNHNY, CDR2 SVGAGI (reference sequence). CDR3 length equals 12 residues. The ends were cut back, 6 bases at V and 4 bases at J, with 9 bases in the middle.

The chain has TRBV4-1 and TRBJ2-7, with D uncertain. The germline V gene has CDR1 MGHRA and CDR2 YSYEKL. This CDR3 is built from 17 residues. V was shortened by 1 base and J by 0 bases, with 16 bases between the two germline ends. The CDR3 coding sequence is TGCGCCAGCAGCCAAGTTGAAAGTTCTAGGAGCTCCTACGAGCAGTACTTC. Its protein is CASSQVESSRSSYEQYF.

The chain joins TRBV6-1 to TRBJ2-5, with 7 positions matching TRBD1. V was pared by 8 bases and J by 5 bases, with 8 bases of the junction left unmatched. Germline V CDR1 and CDR2: MNHNS, SASEGT. The CDR3 sequence is 13 residues long. This chain's CDR3 is CASPPGGKETQYF. In DNA, the CDR3 is TGTGCCAGCCCCCCAGGGGGTAAGGAGACCCAGTACTTC.

J is TRBJ2-3 and V is TRBV4-3; tentative D call: TRBD1 (6 bases). The CDR3 has 17 residues. The V gene lost 0 bases and the J gene lost 2 bases, with 15 bases spanning the gap. CDR1 is LGHNA, CDR2 YSLEER, per germline. CDR3 in amino acids: CASSQDWDTGYTDTQYF. DNA of the CDR3: TGCGCCAGCAGCCAAGATTGGGACACAGGGTACACAGATACGCAGTATTTT.